The T cell receptor beta chain under discussion was sequenced for a study of T cell changes during pregnancy in multiple sclerosis (dated by TCRdb to about 2019). General notes on the study: Changes in the T cell repertoire over the course of pregnancy were examined in this study in women with multiple sclerosis.

With respect to this clone: Which antigen it targets is not known. Base-call qualities are not available, and no considerably larger clone is one nucleotide away.

The library was prepared using the immunoSEQ multiplex PCR assay. The table comes from immuneACCESS by way of TCRdb, which keeps in-frame sequences with V and J called. Part of the clones is missing from these tables; in studies checked, under half for an unresolved V gene and the rest for unknown reasons. The sample table holds fewer than 85,000 clones, of which 92% were seen once. 1.6% of the sample rests with the top ten. The sequence was collected from a female donor in good health, enrolled as a control in a pregnancy study. Sequenced material: peripheral blood, taken in the first trimester of pregnancy.

Here is the DNA: TGTGCCAGCAGTGCGAGACAGGGGTGGGGCTACGAGCAGTACTTC. Its protein is CASSARQGWGYEQYF. Here the chain combines TRBV2 and TRBJ2-7; 8 bases in the junction line up with TRBD1. V ends up 4 bases short and J 3 bases short, with an unmatched junction base count of 8. Inclusive of the bounding cysteine and phenylalanine, the CDR3 is 15 residues long. The entry retains the CDR3 DNA only, 45 bases that are in frame from base 1. The germline V gene gives CDR1 as SNHLY and CDR2 as FYNNEI.